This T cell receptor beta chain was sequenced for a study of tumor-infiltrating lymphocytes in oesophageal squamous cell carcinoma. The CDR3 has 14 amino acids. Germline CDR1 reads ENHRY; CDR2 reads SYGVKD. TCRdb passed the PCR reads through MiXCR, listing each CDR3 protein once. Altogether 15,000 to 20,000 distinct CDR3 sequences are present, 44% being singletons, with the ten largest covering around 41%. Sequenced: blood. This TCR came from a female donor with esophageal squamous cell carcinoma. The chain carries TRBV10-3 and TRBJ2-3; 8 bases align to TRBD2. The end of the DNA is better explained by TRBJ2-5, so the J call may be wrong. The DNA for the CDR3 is TGTGCCACAAAGGGGCGGGGGGACCAAGAGACCCAGTACTTC. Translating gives CATKGRGDQETQYF.